This passage covers 15 T cell receptor beta chains from one sample sequenced in a study of cytomegalovirus exposure and HLA in healthy donors. The PCR was carried out with 60 Vbeta primers and 13 Jbeta primers. Here immunoSEQ multiplex PCR was the method, and the copy in TCRdb shows in-frame clones only, minus some. The listing contains 100,000 to 150,000 clones. The sample consisted of PBMCs. The receptors were gathered from a man between 18 and 35 years old in good health and CMV-seronegative.

The chain is built from TRBV5-1 and TRBJ2-3; D may be TRBD1 (5 bases). The germline gives CDR1 SGHRS, CDR2 YFSETQ. V was shortened by 1 base and J by 5 bases, with 20 bases between the two germline ends. CDR3 length: 17 residues. CDR3 in amino acids: CASSLTHSTPQGDTQYF. CDR3 bases: TGCGCCAGCAGCTTGACCCATTCGACACCTCAGGGAGATACGCAGTATTTT.

The chain couples TRBV5-5 to TRBJ2-7; D perhaps matches TRBD1 (5 bases). Between the trimmed V and J ends, which lost 1 base and 3 bases, there was a span of 14 bases. The V gene's germline CDR1 is SGHKS and CDR2 YYEKEE (reference sequence). The CDR3 totals 15 residues. In DNA form, the CDR3 reads TGTGCCAGCAGCTTGTCCCCAGGGTTAAACTACGAGCAGTACTTC. Translating it yields CASSLSPGLNYEQYF.

The V and J genes are TRBV27 and TRBJ1-2, with D unresolved. Per germline, CDR1 MNHEY and CDR2 SMNVEV (reference sequence). This CDR3 region has 13 residues. V lost 5 bases to trimming and J lost 8 bases, with 15 bases between them. The CDR3 nucleotides read TGTGCCAGCAGTCTTACGGGTGGAATAGGCTACACCTTC. It translates to CASSLTGGIGYTF.

The chain recombines TRBV30 with TRBJ1-4; unclear D gene. Trimming pared 0 bases from V and 13 bases from J, leaving 9 bases between. CDR1 GTSNPN and CDR2 SVGIG come from the germline V gene (reference sequence). The CDR3 is 11 amino acids. The CDR3: CAWSVSSILFF. The DNA of the CDR3 is TGTGCCTGGAGTGTATCCTCTATACTGTTTTTT.

The genes are TRBV5-1 and TRBJ2-1, with D possibly TRBD2 on 6 matching bases. CDR1 is SGHRS and CDR2 is YFSETQ in the germline V gene. The CDR3 has 14 amino acids. V lost 6 bases and J lost 0, with 10 bases in between. The CDR3 sequence is CASMGGSSYNEQFF. The CDR3 nucleotides are TGCGCCAGCATGGGGGGAAGCTCCTACAATGAGCAGTTCTTC.

The V call is TRBV6-1, the J call TRBJ1-1, with D perhaps matching TRBD1 (5 bases). The CDR3 has 13 amino acids. Germline CDR1 and CDR2: MNHNS and SASEGT. Deletions cut 4 bases from V and 7 bases from J, with 13 bases between. CDR3 in amino acids: CASSAVWGDEAFF. The CDR3 DNA reads TGTGCCAGCAGTGCAGTGTGGGGGGATGAAGCTTTCTTT.

The genes are TRBV7-3 and TRBJ1-2, with 7 bases aligning to TRBD1. Germline-derived CDR1 and CDR2 are SGHTA and FQGTGA. This CDR3 is built from 18 residues. V dropped 1 base and J dropped 5; count of bases not matched to a gene: 16. CDR3 in DNA: TGTGCCAGCAGCTTAATATTTCTCGGCGACAGGGTACGGTATGGCTACACCTTC. Amino acids: CASSLIFLGDRVRYGYTF.

The chain carries TRBV27 and TRBJ2-2; 12 nucleotides line up with TRBD2. The germline CDR1 and CDR2 sequences are MNHEY and SMNVEV (reference sequence). V trimming: 9 bases; J trimming: 2 bases; junction bases outside the gene matches: 10. The CDR3 runs 17 residues. CDR3 sequence reads: CASLPTSGRFNTGELFF. The DNA for the CDR3 is TGTGCCAGTTTACCGACTAGCGGGAGATTTAACACCGGGGAGCTGTTTTTT.

V and J are TRBV7-9 and TRBJ2-7; 8 bases are shared with TRBD1. The germline V gene encodes CDR1 SEHNR and CDR2 FQNEAQ (reference sequence). After removal of 4 bases from V and 5 bases from J, the junction contained 4 bases not matched to a gene. The CDR3 loop spans 13 amino acids. The CDR3 DNA sequence: TGTGCCAGCAGCTCTGACAGGGGCCACGAGCAGTACTTC. Amino acids: CASSSDRGHEQYF.

The CDR3 loop is CAISEIRTSGGSMEQYF. CDR3 bases: TGTGCCATCAGTGAGATTCGGACTAGCGGGGGGTCCATGGAGCAGTACTTC. The genes are TRBV10-3 and TRBJ2-7; 14 bases fit TRBD2. Germline CDR1 reads ENHRY; CDR2 reads SYGVKD. The CDR3 runs to 17 residues. V shed 2 bases, J shed 7 bases, and the junction held 10 bases outside the gene matches.

J is TRBJ1-4 and V is TRBV18, with D maybe TRBD1 (6 bases). Germline CDR1 is KGHSH and CDR2 is LQKENI. The CDR3 sequence is 15 residues long. Trimming took off 5 bases at V and 0 bases at J, with 10 bases between the two ends. The CDR3 here is CASSKDSTTNEKLFF. As DNA, the CDR3 is TGTGCCAGCTCAAAGGACAGTACAACTAATGAAAAACTGTTTTTT.

The DNA for the CDR3 is TGTGCCAGCAGCTTATCAGGCGGAGGGGCCTCCTACGAGCAGTACTTC. This translates into CASSLSGGGASYEQYF. The chain combines TRBV7-8 with TRBJ2-7; the D gene is possibly TRBD2 (6 bases). Germline V gene sequence: CDR1 SGHVS, CDR2 FQNEAQ. Trimming removed 2 bases from V and 0 bases from J, with 14 bases in between. The length of the CDR3 is 16 residues.

As concerns this clone: The same CDR3 also results from other DNA sequences found in this sample. V and J are TRBV28 and TRBJ2-7; a weak D match, TRBD1 (5 bases). The CDR3 covers 12 residues. Trimming cost V 6 bases and J 3 bases, with 9 bases left between them. Germline values: CDR1 MDHEN, CDR2 SYDVKM. In nucleotides, the CDR3 is TGTGCCAGCAGGCTCCAGGGCTACGAGCAGTACTTC. Translation: CASRLQGYEQYF.

The V call is TRBV2, the J call TRBJ1-2; D gene uncertain. Per germline, CDR1 SNHLY and CDR2 FYNNEI. The CDR3 is made up of 11 amino acids. V lost 4 bases to trimming and J lost 4 bases, with 4 bases between them. The CDR3 DNA reads TGTGCCAGCAGTGTATCCTATGGCTACACCTTC. This encodes CASSVSYGYTF.

This chain links TRBV7-9 with TRBJ1-1, with a tentative D call TRBD1 (5 bases). Trimming cost V 2 bases and J 5 bases, with 9 bases left between them. CDR3 length: 13 amino acids. Germline V lookup: CDR1 SEHNR, CDR2 FQNEAQ (reference sequence). The CDR3 bases are TGTGCCAGCAGCTTAACACAGGAAACTGAAGCTTTCTTT. Its translation: CASSLTQETEAFF.